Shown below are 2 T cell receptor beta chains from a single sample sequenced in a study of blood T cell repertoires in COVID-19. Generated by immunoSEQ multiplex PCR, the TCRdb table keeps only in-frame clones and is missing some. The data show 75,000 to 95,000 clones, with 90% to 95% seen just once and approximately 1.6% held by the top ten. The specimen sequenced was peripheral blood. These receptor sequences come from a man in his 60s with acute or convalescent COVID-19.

In DNA form, the CDR3 reads TGTGCCATACGACGACTAGCGGGGAGCTACGAGCAGTACTTC. Encoded protein: CAIRRLAGSYEQYF. This rearrangement joins TRBV2 to TRBJ2-7; TRBD2 matches 11 bases. CDR3 size: 14 residues. Germline assignment: CDR1 SNHLY and CDR2 FYNNEI. V lost 10 bases and J lost 3; bases outside the gene matches: 8.

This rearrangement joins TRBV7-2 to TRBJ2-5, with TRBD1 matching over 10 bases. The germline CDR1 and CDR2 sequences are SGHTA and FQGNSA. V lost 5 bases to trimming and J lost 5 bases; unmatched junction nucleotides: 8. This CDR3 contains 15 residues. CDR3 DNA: TGTGCCAGCAGCCCGCCGGGACAGGGGACGGAGACCCAGTACTTC. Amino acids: CASSPPGQGTETQYF.